This T cell receptor beta chain was captured in a study of OX40 agonist ivuxolimab in advanced cancers. Turning to the overall study: Ivuxolimab was a fully human IgG2 agonistic monoclonal antibody targeting the costimulatory receptor OX40 (CD134). The paper covers the monotherapy dose-escalation part of the phase I ivuxolimab trial, which included N ≈ 54 patients. Prior anti-PD-1, anti-PD-L1 or anti-CTLA-4 therapy was permitted, and 35% to 40% of dose-escalation patients had received checkpoint inhibitors. In the dose-escalation cohort, approximately 80% of patients were male, and the mean age was around 65 years with a range of about 20 to 79. Partial responses occurred in three dose-escalation patients: two with cutaneous melanoma and one with hepatocellular carcinoma. Intravenous ivuxolimab was administered to patients every 2 weeks at six dose levels: 0.01, 0.1, 0.3, 1.5, 3 and 10 mg/kg. Of the 50 to 55 dose-escalation patients, hepatocellular carcinoma was present in around 20, melanoma in roughly 15, renal cell carcinoma in 9 and head and neck cancer in 9. Peripheral TCRbeta sequencing was intended to test whether TCR sequence diversity was altered and clonal T-cell expansion was caused by ivuxolimab.

Genomic DNA was extracted from sorted cells for sequencing of the TCRbeta CDR3 region. The immunoSEQ Assay was used to sequence the TCRbeta CDR3 regions. TCRdb limited this immuneACCESS table to in-frame rearrangements with V and J called. A share of clones is missing; checked studies link under half to unresolved V genes, and the rest is unexplained. This sample lists some 34,000 clones; about four fifths were detected once. Roughly 12% of the sample goes to the ten largest clones. On the study overall, not on this receptor specifically: At doses of 0.1 to 3.0 mg/kg, clonal expansion of both CD4+ and CD8+ T cells in blood was seen between baseline and week 6. Which antigens the clonally expanded peripheral T cells were specific for was not determined. Low levels of normalized T-cell clonal expansion were also seen in some patients who did not respond. In partial responders in the 0.1-3.0 mg/kg groups, normalized peripheral clonal expansion was found to be among the lowest, especially among CD8+ T cells. After ivuxolimab, expanded clones were on average more numerous among CD8+ T cells than among CD4+ T cells.

Note on this clone: Its antigen is not yet known. No base qualities exist here, and no much larger clone lies one base off it.

From cysteine to phenylalanine, the CDR3 is 15 amino acids long. Only the CDR3 region is kept as DNA, spanning 45 bases read in frame from base 1. V is trimmed back by 2 bases and J by 5 bases, and the junction contains 5 bases that no gene match accounts for. Per the germline V gene (reference sequence), MNHNY is the CDR1 and SVGAGI is the CDR2. Patients with autoimmune disease history or receiving systemic immunosuppression were excluded from the trial. In every dose cohort, peripheral blood was drawn for TCR sequencing at baseline, cycle 4 day 1, and cycle 7 day 1. Samples were obtained from an open-label, multicenter, first-in-human phase I dose-escalation trial of ivuxolimab. Adults with locally advanced or metastatic head and neck squamous cell, hepatocellular, melanoma or renal cell carcinoma were enrolled in the trial. Before TCR sequencing, CD4+ T cells and CD8+ T cells were sorted from peripheral blood as separate populations.

The chain links TRBV6-6 with TRBJ1-5; TRBD1 agrees with 8 junctional bases. The starting material was CD4+ or CD8+ T cells sorted from blood, obtained in a trial of the OX40 agonist ivuxolimab. This TCR came from an adult with an advanced solid tumor such as melanoma, head and neck, liver or kidney cancer. In nucleotides, the sequence is TGTGCCAGCAGTTACAGTGCAGGGGGCGATCAGCCCCAGCATTTT. The translation is CASSYSAGGDQPQHF.